The clone carrying this TCR beta chain turned up a few times. Its antigen is unidentified. Germline assignment: CDR1 SQVTM and CDR2 ANQGSEA. V was clipped by 8 bases and J by 6 bases, with 25 bases between them. CDR3 length: 15 amino acids. The data originate from a study of breast tumors, draining lymph nodes, adjacent tissues. Broader study findings: Compared with lymph nodes, tumors were less diverse; compared with nontumor tissue, more.

MiXCR, applied by TCRdb to the multiplex PCR reads, yields one record per CDR3 protein. Seen here are about 21,000 distinct CDR3 sequences, 50% observed once, and the top ten hold 7.5% to 9%. The sequencing sample was made of breast tumor tissue. The V gene is TRBV29-1, the J gene TRBJ1-1; D perhaps matches TRBD1 (5 bases). The source is a female donor with breast cancer. Some clones in this sample may be carry-over from other donors' samples. Written as DNA, the CDR3 is TGCAGCTCTGGCCCGCCGCGGGGGATGGGGGCTGAAGCTTTCTTT. Translated: CSSGPPRGMGAEAFF.